This passage covers 18 T cell receptor beta chains from one sample sequenced in a study of blood T cells in healthy people across ages. Through a sample-barcoded 5' primer and a J-beta primer mix, a second PCR was run for about 6 to 12 cycles. TCRdb processed the 5' RACE reads anew with MiXCR; each CDR3 protein has one entry. The sample carries around 1,600,000 distinct CDR3 sequences, less than 45% recorded once. Sequencing was performed on blood. Receptor source: a woman between 18 and 30 years old in good health.

The chain is built from TRBV20-1 and TRBJ1-2; no firm D call. This CDR3 contains 12 residues. Germline CDR1 and CDR2: DFQATT and SNEGSKA (reference sequence). Trimming stripped 1 base from V and 1 base from J, with 4 bases between. Here the CDR3 DNA reads TGCAGTGCTAGAGCAGATAACTATGGCTACACCTTC. It yields the protein CSARADNYGYTF.

This clonotype was recorded a few times. The V call is TRBV20-1, the J call TRBJ2-3, with D unclear. Deletions cut 2 bases from V and 6 bases from J, with 12 bases between. This CDR3 region has 13 residues. The V gene's germline CDR1 is DFQATT and CDR2 SNEGSKA (reference sequence). CDR3 amino acids: CSARMWDRDTQYF. The CDR3 DNA follows: TGCAGTGCTAGAATGTGGGATCGGGATACGCAGTATTTT.

This clonotype occurred once. The rearrangement uses TRBV20-1 and TRBJ2-1, with D perhaps given as TRBD1 or TRBD2 (5 bases each). Trimming shortened V by 5 bases and J by 7 bases, and 18 bases separated the two germline ends. The CDR3 runs to 14 residues. Per the germline V gene, CDR1 is DFQATT and CDR2 is SNEGSKA (reference sequence). For the CDR3, the DNA is TGCAGTGCTTACCCGGGGCCCTTTGGGAATGAGCAGTTCTTC. Protein sequence: CSAYPGPFGNEQFF.

This clonotype was picked up a small number of times. This chain uses TRBV5-5 with TRBJ2-7; TRBD2 matches 7 bases. Germline assignment: CDR1 SGHKS and CDR2 YYEKEE (reference sequence). V gave up 8 bases and J gave up 3 bases; unmatched junction bases: 14. CDR3 length: 15 residues. For the CDR3, the DNA is TGTGCCAGTAGGCCGTCTGCGGTAGCGGGCTACGAGCAGTACTTC. Translated: CASRPSAVAGYEQYF.

This clonotype was observed a handful of times. The junction shows a germline mismatch at one end, possibly a read error. The chain couples TRBV20-1 to TRBJ1-2; D is unresolved. The CDR3 consists of 12 residues. The germline V gene encodes CDR1 DFQATT and CDR2 SNEGSKA (reference sequence). The CDR3 is CSADDTKYGYTF. DNA of the CDR3: TGCAGTGCCGACGACACTAAATATGGCTACACCTTC.

In DNA form, the CDR3 reads TGCAGTTTAAGGGACAACACTGAAGCTTTCTTT. The encoded protein is CSLRDNTEAFF. The V and J genes are TRBV29-1 and TRBJ1-1, with D possibly being TRBD1 (5 bases). The CDR3 contains 11 residues. The germline V gene encodes CDR1 SQVTM and CDR2 ANQGSEA.

Remarks on this clonotype: An end of the junction differs from the germline gene, which may be a read error. The genes are TRBV3-1 and TRBJ2-3, with 10 bases lining up with TRBD1. CDR1 and CDR2 from the germline V gene are LGHDT and YNNKEL (reference sequence). The CDR3 is 17 amino acids. The CDR3 coding sequence is TGTGCCAGCAGCCAAGCCGGGACAGGGGTGAGCACAGAGACGCAGTATTTT. Amino acid sequence: CASSQAGTGVSTETQYF.

In regard to this clonotype: The junction departs from germline at one end; a sequencing error may be responsible. CDR3: CASSLGHTDNEQYF. The CDR3, as DNA: TGTGCTAGCAGCTTAGGGCACACCGACAATGAGCAGTACTTC. The chain couples TRBV7-7 to TRBJ2-7; D is unresolved. From germline, CDR1 is SSHAT and CDR2 FNYEAQ (reference sequence). The CDR3 length is 14 residues. Based on the CDR3 plus reference TRBV7-7 and TRBJ2-7, the full variable domain is GAGVSQSPRYKVTKRGQDVTLRCDPISSHATLYWYQQALGQGPEFLTYFNYEAQPDKSGLPSDRFSAERPEGSISTLTIQRTEQRDSAMYRCASSLGHTDNEQYFGPGTRLTVT.

On this clonotype: A read error may produce the germline difference seen at one junction end. The chain uses TRBV6-5 and TRBJ1-6; D is possibly TRBD1 (6 bases). The CDR3 runs 15 residues. Germline V gives CDR1 MNHEY, CDR2 SVGAGI. The CDR3 is CASSPVRGDSSPPHF. In DNA, the CDR3 is TGTGCCAGCAGCCCCGTCAGGGGTGATAGTTCACCCCCCCACTTT.

The J gene is TRBJ1-2, the V gene TRBV29-1; 10 bases align to TRBD1. The CDR3 has 13 residues. Germline V gives CDR1 SQVTM, CDR2 ANQGSEA. V was clipped by 6 bases and J by 2 bases; unmatched bases: 3. CDR3 in amino acids: CSVSGQGNYGYTF. The CDR3, as DNA: TGCAGCGTGTCGGGACAGGGGAACTATGGCTACACCTTC. Filled out from reference TRBV29-1 and TRBJ1-2, the complete variable domain reads SAVISQKPSRDICQRGTSLTIQCQVDSQVTMMFWYRQQPGQSLTLIATANQGSEATYESGFVIDKFPISRPNLTFSTLTVSNMSPEDSSIYLCSVSGQGNYGYTFGSGTRLTVV.

This clonotype appeared a few times. The chain is built from TRBV15 and TRBJ1-2; D remains unclear. Deletions cut 2 bases from V and 0 bases from J, with 13 bases between. CDR1 is LNHNV and CDR2 is YYDKDF in the germline V gene (reference sequence). The CDR3 sequence is 16 residues long. CDR3 nucleotide sequence: TGTGCCACCAGCAGACCTTCGGGGAATGCTAACTATGGCTACACCTTC. It yields the protein CATSRPSGNANYGYTF. Full variable domain (remainder filled in from reference TRBV15 and TRBJ1-2): DAMVIQNPRYQVTQFGKPVTLSCSQTLNHNVMYWYQQKSSQAPKLLFHYYDKDFNNEADTPDNFQSRRPNTSFCFLDIRSPGLGDTAMYLCATSRPSGNANYGYTFGSGTRLTVV.

This clonotype has more than one count but fewer than ten. V is TRBV6-5 and J is TRBJ2-4; a weak D match, TRBD2 (5 bases). Germline assignment: CDR1 MNHEY and CDR2 SVGAGI. Trimming removed 3 bases at V and 2 bases at J, with 14 bases between. The CDR3 is 16 residues long. CDR3 residues: CASSYSEALSKNIQYF. DNA of the CDR3: TGTGCCAGCAGTTATAGCGAGGCACTTTCCAAAAACATTCAGTACTTC.

Note on this clonotype: Its ends do not fully match the called genes, so a read error is possible. The chain employs TRBV7-3 and TRBJ1-1; TRBD1 matches 8 bases. The CDR3 is 16 residues long. The germline gives CDR1 SGHTA, CDR2 FQGTGA. CDR3 DNA: TGCGCCAGCAGCTTAAACCCAGGGGGCTCTATAGAAGAAGCTTTCTTT. It specifies CASSLNPGGSIEEAFF.

The chain has TRBV13 and TRBJ2-5; 10 bases align to TRBD1. The J call may be wrong; the DNA end is better matched by TRBJ2-7. The germline V gene encodes CDR1 PRHDT and CDR2 FYEKMQ (reference sequence). The CDR3 sequence is 14 residues long. The CDR3 loop is CASSFGTGDPEQYF. The CDR3, as DNA: TGTGCCAGCAGCTTTGGGACAGGGGACCCCGAGCAGTACTTC.

The V and J genes are TRBV20-1 and TRBJ2-3; 9 nucleotides align to TRBD1. The CDR3 covers 14 residues. V gave up 6 bases and J gave up 6 bases; unmatched junction bases: 10. From germline, CDR1 is DFQATT and CDR2 SNEGSKA (reference sequence). This chain's CDR3 is CSATTGGFPDTQYF. For the CDR3, the DNA is TGCAGTGCGACGACAGGGGGGTTCCCGGATACGCAGTATTTT.

This sequence joins TRBV6-2 or TRBV6-3 and TRBJ2-1, with no clear D. The CDR3 runs to 15 residues. Trimming shortened V by 5 bases and J by 7 bases, and 18 bases separated the two germline ends. Germline values: CDR1 MNHEY, CDR2 SVGEGT. Here the CDR3 DNA reads TGTGCCAGCAGTAAACAGAGAGTCGGTGGGAATGAGCAGTTCTTC. Protein sequence: CASSKQRVGGNEQFF.

This clonotype was recorded a few times. The chain carries TRBV27 and TRBJ2-7; D gene ambiguous. Germline V gene lookup returns CDR1 MNHEY and CDR2 SMNVEV (reference sequence). The CDR3 is 14 amino acids. Trimming left V 1 base short and J 0 bases short, with 7 bases between. The DNA of the CDR3 is TGTGCCAGCAGTTTATGGTCAGGCTCCTACGAGCAGTACTTC. Its protein product is CASSLWSGSYEQYF.

The rearrangement joins TRBV28 to TRBJ2-7; 8 positions match TRBD2. Trimming removed 2 bases from V and 0 bases from J; junction bases left unmatched: 6. Looked up from germline, CDR1 is MDHEN and CDR2 is SYDVKM. This CDR3 spans 16 amino acids. The DNA for the CDR3 is TGTGCCAGCAGTTTACCACTAGCGGTTAGCTCCTACGAGCAGTACTTC. Translation gives CASSLPLAVSSYEQYF.